The TCR beta chain under discussion was sequenced for a study of T and B cells in COVID-19 patients. Study-level information: Critical illness requiring mechanical ventilation or extracorporeal membrane oxygenation affected 12 of 20 active-infection patients. Most of the 20 active-infection patients had comorbidities associated with unfavorable COVID-19 outcome. Study observations and caveats: Exclusive to the recovered cohort were thousands of TCR clusters, 25 to 35 of them with low generation probability. Highly clonal in active COVID-19, TRB repertoires exceeded healthy-donor diversity and richness at recovery.

Trimming pared 4 bases from V and 4 bases from J, leaving 20 bases between. CDR3 length: 16 residues. CDR1 is SGHDN and CDR2 is FVKESK in the germline V gene. BIOMED2 TRB-A/B primer pools were used in multiplex TRB PCR. TCRdb itself ran the multiplex PCR reads through MiXCR, one entry per CDR3 protein. The table records 15,000 to 20,000 distinct CDR3 sequences, 36% of them present only once. TRB was amplified from about 260-540 ng of blood genomic DNA. For this clonotype: Its antigen is unidentified.

The chain combines TRBV14 with TRBJ2-7; no clear D gene. The clonotype originates from a human donor with active COVID-19. Material: blood. The CDR3 protein is CASSRYPAGPLYEQYF. DNA of the CDR3: TGTGCCAGCAGCCGTTATCCGGCTGGACCGTTGTACGAGCAGTACTTC.